Listed below are T cell receptor beta chains from one sample, sequenced in a study of graft-versus-host responses after intestinal transplantation. Their cognate antigens are unknown. Clones were read by immunoSEQ multiplex PCR, and TCRdb kept only the in-frame ones, dropping some. There are roughly 120,000 clones in the sample; about nine tenths occur only once, and 0.15% to 0.2% lies in the top ten. The sequencing used unstimulated CD4+ T cells sorted from spleen or lymph node cells, collected before intestinal transplant. Receptors originate from a human donor who received an intestinal transplant. Each CDR3 is given with its conserved first and last residue. D genes are given only for firm matches. Not every row has a clone size; where given, it reads once, few, many or a size class.

abundance,j_gene,d_gene,v_gene,CDR3aa,CDR3nt
NA,TRBJ2-1,NA,TRBV27,CASSLRGRGLGYNEQFF,TGTGCCAGCAGTTTACGGGGAAGGGGGTTGGGGTACAATGAGCAGTTCTTC
NA,TRBJ1-1,NA,TRBV20-1,CSARQLVRAFF,TGCAGTGCTAGACAGCTAGTAAGAGCTTTCTTT
NA,TRBJ2-4,NA,TRBV11-2,CASSFRRGAKNIQYF,TGTGCCAGCAGCTTTCGTCGGGGGGCCAAAAACATTCAGTACTTC
NA,TRBJ2-7,TRBD1,TRBV18,CASSPQGQGGYEQYF,TGTGCCAGCTCACCACAGGGACAGGGGGGGTACGAGCAGTACTTC
NA,TRBJ2-7,NA,TRBV29-1,CSVTVNYEQYF,TGCAGCGTTACAGTCAACTACGAGCAGTACTTC
NA,TRBJ1-1,NA,TRBV6-5,CASSYMGQNTEAFF,TGTGCCAGCAGTTACATGGGACAGAACACTGAAGCTTTCTTT
NA,TRBJ2-1,TRBD2,TRBV4-2,CASSPGLAAYNEQFF,TGTGCCAGCAGCCCGGGACTAGCGGCCTACAATGAGCAGTTCTTC
NA,TRBJ1-2,TRBD1,TRBV7-9,CASSLGTGDRYTF,TGTGCCAGCAGCTTGGGGACAGGGGATCGGTACACCTTC
once,TRBJ1-2,TRBD1,TRBV5-1,CASSPAEGAGGYTF,TGCGCCAGCAGCCCGGCTGAGGGGGCGGGCGGCTACACCTTC
NA,TRBJ1-2,NA,TRBV15,CATSRAANYGYTF,TGTGCCACCAGCAGAGCAGCTAACTATGGCTACACCTTC
NA,TRBJ1-5,NA,TRBV21-1,CASNNGQGSNQPQHF,TGTGCCAGCAACAATGGACAGGGTAGCAATCAGCCCCAGCATTTT
NA,TRBJ2-2,NA,TRBV30,CAWSRGWGRAGELFF,TGTGCCTGGAGCAGGGGTTGGGGTAGGGCCGGGGAGCTGTTTTTT
once,TRBJ2-5,NA,TRBV5-1,CASSLDDRLQETQYF,TGCGCCAGCAGCTTGGACGACAGACTCCAAGAGACCCAGTACTTC
NA,TRBJ2-5,TRBD1,TRBV4-1,CASSQDVGTEQETQYF,TGCGCCAGCAGCCAAGATGTAGGGACAGAGCAAGAGACCCAGTACTTC
NA,TRBJ1-3,NA,TRBV11-3,CASSLQTGNTIYF,TGTGCCAGCAGCTTGCAGACAGGAAACACCATATATTTT
NA,TRBJ2-6,TRBD1,TRBV27,CASRLTGLSILGANVLTF,TGTGCCAGCAGACTGACAGGGCTTTCTATTCTCGGGGCCAACGTCCTGACTTTC
NA,TRBJ1-2,NA,TRBV15,CATSRDRGGYTF,TGTGCCACCAGCAGAGATCGGGGTGGCTACACCTTC
NA,TRBJ2-2,NA,TRBV2,CASSEWLSRGELFF,TGTGCCAGCAGTGAATGGTTGAGCCGCGGGGAGCTGTTTTTT
NA,TRBJ1-2,TRBD1,TRBV7-6,CASSLEGQGWNGYTF,TGTGCCAGCAGCTTAGAGGGACAGGGGTGGAATGGCTACACCTTC
NA,TRBJ2-7,NA,TRBV10-1,CASSDTYYEQYF,TGCGCCAGCAGTGACACATACTACGAGCAGTACTTC
once,TRBJ2-3,NA,TRBV6-1,CASLLQGRADTQYF,TGTGCCAGCCTCTTACAGGGACGGGCAGATACGCAGTATTTT
few,TRBJ2-2,NA,TRBV10-1,CASSEWRDPTGELFF,TGCGCCAGCAGTGAGTGGCGGGACCCCACCGGGGAGCTGTTTTTT
NA,TRBJ2-7,NA,TRBV6-5,CASSYQTGWGSYEQYF,TGTGCCAGCAGTTACCAAACAGGGTGGGGGTCCTACGAGCAGTACTTC
NA,TRBJ2-3,TRBD2,TRBV29-1,CSVDGGTDTQYF,TGCAGCGTTGACGGGGGGACAGATACGCAGTATTTT
NA,TRBJ2-7,NA,TRBV20-1,CSLGGVEQYF,TGCAGCCTAGGAGGGGTCGAGCAGTACTTC
NA,TRBJ2-5,NA,TRBV5-4,CASSLASGETQYF,TGTGCCAGCAGCTTGGCGTCGGGGGAGACCCAGTACTTC
NA,TRBJ1-1,NA,TRBV6-1,CASSTSWTVNTEAFF,TGTGCCAGCAGTACCTCTTGGACAGTGAACACTGAAGCTTTCTTT
NA,TRBJ1-1,NA,TRBV10-1,CASRREAFF,TGCGCCAGCAGGAGGGAAGCTTTCTTT
NA,TRBJ2-1,NA,TRBV11-2,CASSPSVYSYNEQFF,TGTGCCAGCAGCCCTAGCGTTTACTCCTACAATGAGCAGTTCTTC
NA,TRBJ2-7,NA,TRBV15,CATSLWGVKISYEQYF,TGTGCCACCAGCCTTTGGGGCGTTAAGATCTCCTACGAGCAGTACTTC
NA,TRBJ2-1,TRBD2,TRBV18,CASSSLAGVYNEQFF,TGTGCCAGCTCATCGCTAGCGGGAGTCTACAATGAGCAGTTCTTC
NA,TRBJ1-1,NA,TRBV7-2,CASSLGTARTEAFF,TGTGCCAGCAGCTTAGGGACAGCGCGCACTGAAGCTTTCTTT
NA,TRBJ2-7,NA,TRBV30,CAWSVSGPLYEQYF,TGTGCCTGGAGTGTAAGCGGACCGCTGTACGAGCAGTACTTC
once,TRBJ1-4,NA,TRBV28,CASSLRPLATNEKLFF,TGTGCCAGCAGTTTGAGGCCGCTTGCAACTAATGAAAAACTGTTTTTT
NA,TRBJ2-5,NA,TRBV16,CASSQSDRPQETQYF,TGTGCCAGCAGCCAATCCGACAGACCCCAAGAGACCCAGTACTTC
NA,TRBJ1-6,NA,TRBV4-3,CASSQQGYSPLHF,TGCGCCAGCAGCCAACAGGGGTATTCACCCCTCCACTTT
NA,TRBJ1-5,NA,TRBV6-1,CASSDPRAFSQPQHF,TGTGCCAGCAGTGACCCCCGCGCATTTAGCCAGCCCCAGCATTTT
few,TRBJ1-2,NA,TRBV7-9,CASSLGELSGYTF,TGTGCCAGCAGCTTAGGAGAGCTATCTGGCTACACCTTC
NA,TRBJ2-3,NA,TRBV28,CASSLRQAGMDTQYF,TGTGCCAGCAGTCTTCGACAGGCTGGGATGGATACGCAGTATTTT
NA,TRBJ2-1,NA,TRBV5-6,CASSFLANEQFF,TGTGCCAGCAGCTTTCTAGCCAATGAGCAGTTCTTC
NA,TRBJ1-2,TRBD1,TRBV7-2,CASSLSTTGNYGYTF,TGTGCCAGCAGCTTATCTACGACAGGGAACTATGGCTACACCTTC
NA,TRBJ1-5,NA,TRBV7-2,CASSLVRGNQPQHF,TGTGCCAGCAGCTTAGTCAGGGGTAATCAGCCCCAGCATTTT
NA,TRBJ2-7,TRBD2,TRBV19,CASSIRSGSWYEQYF,TGTGCCAGTAGTATAAGGAGCGGGAGTTGGTACGAGCAGTACTTC
NA,TRBJ1-3,NA,TRBV19,CASSIAGRGNTIYF,TGTGCCAGTAGTATAGCTGGCAGGGGAAACACCATATATTTT
NA,TRBJ2-7,TRBD1,TRBV7-2,CASSLVWGQGLGEQYF,TGTGCCAGCAGCTTAGTATGGGGACAGGGGTTAGGAGAGCAGTACTTC
NA,TRBJ2-3,NA,TRBV5-4,CASSSGLPTDTQYF,TGTGCCAGCAGCTCGGGACTCCCCACAGATACGCAGTATTTT
NA,TRBJ2-3,NA,TRBV5-6,CASSFRSRNTDTQYF,TGTGCCAGCAGCTTCCGGAGCCGGAACACAGATACGCAGTATTTT
NA,TRBJ2-7,NA,TRBV5-1,CASSLGLDGDEQYF,TGCGCCAGCAGCTTGGGTCTGGACGGGGACGAGCAGTACTTC